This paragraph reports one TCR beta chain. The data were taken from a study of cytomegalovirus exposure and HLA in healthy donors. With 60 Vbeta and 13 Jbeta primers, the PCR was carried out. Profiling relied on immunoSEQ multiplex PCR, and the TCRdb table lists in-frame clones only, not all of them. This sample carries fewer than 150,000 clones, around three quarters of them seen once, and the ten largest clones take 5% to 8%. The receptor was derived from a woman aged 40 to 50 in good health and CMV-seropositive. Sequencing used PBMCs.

CDR3 sequence: CASSQEAIRVRPQHF. The CDR3 region has the DNA TGCGCCAGCAGCCAAGAGGCGATACGGGTCAGACCCCAGCATTTT. The rearrangement links TRBV4-1 to TRBJ1-5; D ambiguous. The CDR3 has 15 residues. Trimming cost V 0 bases and J 10 bases, with 16 bases left between them. Germline V CDR1 and CDR2: MGHRA, YSYEKL.